In this sample, the clone carrying this T cell receptor (beta chain) turned up many times. This sample is drawn from a study of human T cells and chemical hapten exposure. In the study overall: Largely, small differences in pooled library volume made per-sample TCR yields vary.

The sample's time point: patch test 2, 6 weeks after DPC sensitization. The sample's treatment: therapeutic diphenylcyclopropenone sensitization with weekly scalp DPC. Within the library, unique molecular identifiers were attached to each individual cDNA molecule. Original processing methods: The median was 95,638 TCRs per sample, ranging 23,224 to 690,600. Each CDR3 protein gets one entry after TCRdb re-called the RACE reads with MiXCR. The V and J calls and clone size come from TCRdb's table, not from the authors' own analysis. The sample holds over 130,000 distinct CDR3 sequences, approximately 12% seen once. Germline CDR1 and CDR2: KGHSH and LQKENI. Trimming took off 6 bases at V and 2 bases at J, with 7 bases between the two ends. CDR3 length: 13 amino acids.

This TCR was recovered from a woman in her 50s with alopecia areata. Some clones in this sample may be carry-over from other donors' samples. The specimen comprised whole blood, sampled in connection with sensitization to the hapten diphenylcyclopropenone (DPC). The chain joins TRBV18 to TRBJ1-4; D possibly corresponds to TRBD1 (5 bases). The CDR3, as DNA: TGTGCCAGCTCCCCAGGGACTAATGAAAAACTGTTTTTT. Amino acids: CASSPGTNEKLFF.